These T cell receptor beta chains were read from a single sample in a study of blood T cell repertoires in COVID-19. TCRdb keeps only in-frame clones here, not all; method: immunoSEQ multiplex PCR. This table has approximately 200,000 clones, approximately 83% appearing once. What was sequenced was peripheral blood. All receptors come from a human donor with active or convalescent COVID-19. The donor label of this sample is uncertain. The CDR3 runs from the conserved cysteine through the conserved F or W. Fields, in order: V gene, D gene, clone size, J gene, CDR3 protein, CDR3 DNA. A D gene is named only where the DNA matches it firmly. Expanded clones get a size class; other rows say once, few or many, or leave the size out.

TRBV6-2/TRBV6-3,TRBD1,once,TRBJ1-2,CASSDRAEGPNGYTF,TGTGCCAGCAGCGACAGGGCGGAGGGCCCCAATGGCTACACCTTC
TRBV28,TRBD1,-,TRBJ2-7,CASRPPVGTGWLEQYF,TGTGCCAGCCGTCCCCCCGTCGGGACAGGCTGGCTCGAGCAGTACTTC
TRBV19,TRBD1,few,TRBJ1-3,CASRQGPSSGNTIYF,TGTGCCAGCCGACAGGGGCCGAGCTCTGGAAACACCATATATTTT
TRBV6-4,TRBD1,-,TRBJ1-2,CASSPRQGLSGYTF,TGTGCCAGCAGCCCGAGACAGGGACTCTCTGGCTACACCTTC
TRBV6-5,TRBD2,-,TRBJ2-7,CASGGSYEQYF,TGTGCCAGCGGCGGGAGCTACGAGCAGTACTTC
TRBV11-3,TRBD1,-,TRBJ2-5,CASSWWTGGPETQYF,TGTGCCAGCAGCTGGTGGACAGGGGGTCCAGAGACCCAGTACTTC
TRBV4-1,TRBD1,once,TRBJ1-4,CASSQGTGQREKLFF,TGCGCCAGCAGCCAAGGGACAGGGCAGCGGGAAAAACTGTTTTTT
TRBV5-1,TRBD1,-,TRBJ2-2,CASSFYTGAGELFF,TGCGCCAGCAGCTTTTATACAGGGGCCGGGGAGCTGTTTTTT
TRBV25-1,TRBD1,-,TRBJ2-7,CASSVPGQGVGEQYF,TGTGCCAGCAGTGTACCCGGACAGGGAGTAGGCGAGCAGTACTTC
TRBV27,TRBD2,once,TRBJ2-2,CASRPSGRAGTGELFF,TGTGCCAGCAGACCTAGCGGGAGGGCCGGTACCGGGGAGCTGTTTTTT
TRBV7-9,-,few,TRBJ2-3,CASSLKGVSSDTQYF,TGTGCCAGCAGCTTAAAGGGAGTTTCATCAGATACGCAGTATTTT
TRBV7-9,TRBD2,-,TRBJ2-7,CASSSPPSGAYEQYF,TGTGCCAGCAGCTCCCCTCCTAGCGGGGCCTACGAGCAGTACTTC
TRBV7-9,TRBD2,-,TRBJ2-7,CASRRGRGSTHEQYF,TGTGCCAGCAGACGAGGGCGCGGGAGCACCCACGAGCAGTACTTC
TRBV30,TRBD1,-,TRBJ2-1,CAWIGRDRGNFEQFF,TGTGCCTGGATAGGAAGGGACAGGGGGAACTTTGAGCAGTTCTTC
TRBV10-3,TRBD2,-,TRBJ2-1,CAISGGYSYNEQFF,TGTGCCATCAGCGGGGGGTACTCCTACAATGAGCAGTTCTTC
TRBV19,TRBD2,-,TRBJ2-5,CASSPLAGTVQETQYF,TGTGCCAGTAGCCCGCTAGCGGGGACAGTACAAGAGACCCAGTACTTC
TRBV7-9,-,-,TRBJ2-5,CASSLDRTLQETQYF,TGTGCCAGCAGCCTAGACAGGACCCTTCAAGAGACCCAGTACTTC
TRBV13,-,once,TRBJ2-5,CASSLVARGETQYF,TGTGCCAGCAGCTTAGTAGCGAGAGGAGAGACCCAGTACTTC
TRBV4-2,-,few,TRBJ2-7,CASSQGQGAYEQYF,TGTGCCAGCAGCCAGGGACAAGGGGCCTACGAGCAGTACTTC
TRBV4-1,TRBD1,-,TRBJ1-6,CASSQLRTGRSPLHF,TGCGCCAGCAGCCAGTTACGGACAGGGCGTTCACCCCTCCACTTT
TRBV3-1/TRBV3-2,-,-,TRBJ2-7,CASSQGAPGQTYEQYF,TGTGCCAGCAGCCAAGGGGCTCCCGGACAGACCTACGAGCAGTACTTC
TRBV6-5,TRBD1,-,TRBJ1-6,CASTTWTGTNSPLHF,TGTGCCAGCACTACCTGGACAGGGACCAATTCACCCCTCCACTTT
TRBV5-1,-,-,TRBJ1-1,CASRGRVRGTGNTEAFF,TGCGCCAGCAGAGGTAGGGTTAGGGGAACGGGGAACACTGAAGCTTTCTTT
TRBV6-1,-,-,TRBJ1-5,CASSDLMMAVAF,TGTGCCAGCAGTGATTTAATGATGGCCGTAGCGTTT
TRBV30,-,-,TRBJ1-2,CAWSVPQYAGGYTF,TGTGCCTGGAGTGTACCTCAATACGCGGGAGGCTACACCTTC
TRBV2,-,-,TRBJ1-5,CASKIQGYNQPQHF,TGTGCCAGCAAAATCCAGGGGTACAATCAGCCCCAGCATTTT
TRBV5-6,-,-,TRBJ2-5,CASSLSGAETQYF,TGTGCCAGCAGCTTGTCAGGGGCAGAGACCCAGTACTTC
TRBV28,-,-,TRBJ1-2,CASSLWAATAGYTF,TGTGCCAGCAGTTTATGGGCGGCGACTGCTGGCTACACCTTC
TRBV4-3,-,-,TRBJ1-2,CASSRFEATRSYTF,TGCGCCAGCAGCCGATTCGAGGCCACTCGGAGCTACACCTTC
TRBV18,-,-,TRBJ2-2,CASSPFGRVNTGELFF,TGTGCCAGCTCACCATTCGGCAGGGTGAACACCGGGGAGCTGTTTTTT
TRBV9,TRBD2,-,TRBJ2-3,CASSALSGIPSTDTQYF,TGTGCCAGCAGCGCCTTAAGCGGGATCCCTAGCACAGATACGCAGTATTTT
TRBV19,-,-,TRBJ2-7,CASSIEVGRIYEQYF,TGTGCCAGTAGTATAGAGGTCGGCAGGATCTACGAGCAGTACTTC
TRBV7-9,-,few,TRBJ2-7,CASSLTGDEQYF,TGTGCCAGCAGTCTGACGGGAGACGAGCAGTACTTC
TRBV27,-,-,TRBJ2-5,CASSLGGIETQYF,TGTGCCAGCAGTTTAGGGGGGATTGAGACCCAGTACTTC
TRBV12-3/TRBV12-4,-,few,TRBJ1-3,CASRLFRTIYF,TGTGCCAGCAGGTTGTTTCGCACCATATATTTT